One and the same sample provided the 6 T cell receptor beta chains below, sequenced in a study of shared clonotypes between healthy human individuals. The data were produced by immunoSEQ multiplex PCR, yet TCRdb's version contains in-frame clones alone and is incomplete. The sample lists about 2 million clones, approximately 95% seen once, with approximately 1% in the top ten. Naive CD8 cells lacked CD45RO and underwent positive selection for CCR7, leaving out terminally differentiated effector memory CD45RA+ cells. Sequenced material: naive CD8+ T cells sorted from blood. The receptors shown here come from a man between 18 and 35 years old in good health.

J is TRBJ2-7 and V is TRBV15; 10 positions agree with TRBD2. Germline CDR1 and CDR2: LNHNV and YYDKDF (reference sequence). The J segment lost 6 bases and the V segment lost 3 bases, leaving 23 bases of the junction unmatched. This CDR3 comprises 20 residues. CDR3 coding DNA: TGTGCCACCAGCAGGACGATCCTAGCGGGGGAGATCCCCACTACTCCCGAGCAGTACTTC. Translation gives CATSRTILAGEIPTTPEQYF. The whole variable domain, remainder taken from reference TRBV15 and TRBJ2-7, is DAMVIQNPRYQVTQFGKPVTLSCSQTLNHNVMYWYQQKSSQAPKLLFHYYDKDFNNEADTPDNFQSRRPNTSFCFLDIRSPGLGDTAMYLCATSRTILAGEIPTTPEQYFGPGTRLTVT.

The rearrangement joins TRBV5-8 to TRBJ2-7; TRBD2 might be the D (6 bases). The CDR3 has 13 amino acids. The germline gives CDR1 SGHTS, CDR2 YDEGEE. Trimming took 5 bases from V and 0 from J, leaving 9 bases between them. Written as DNA, the CDR3 is TGTGCCAGCAGTAGCGGTAACTCCTACGAGCAGTACTTC. Its protein is CASSSGNSYEQYF.

The chain uses TRBV27 and TRBJ2-3; 9 nucleotides agree with TRBD2. The CDR3 has 16 residues. Germline values: CDR1 MNHEY, CDR2 SMNVEV (reference sequence). The ends lost 8 bases at V and 0 bases at J; junction bases unmatched: 9. CDR3 bases: TGTGCCAGCCATTACGGGACTAGCCCCAGCACAGATACGCAGTATTTT. Encoded protein: CASHYGTSPSTDTQYF.

This clone was observed a handful of times. The chain carries TRBV6-6 and TRBJ1-1; D gene unclear. V was shortened by 8 bases and J by 4 bases, with 17 bases between the two germline ends. The CDR3 has 14 residues. Germline-derived CDR1 and CDR2 are MNHNY and SVGAGI (reference sequence). The CDR3 DNA reads as TGTGCCAGCCGCGCCGACGAGGGAACCACTGAAGCTTTCTTT. It yields the protein CASRADEGTTEAFF.

The V call is TRBV2, the J call TRBJ2-1, with D uncertain. CDR1 and CDR2 (germline): SNHLY, FYNNEI. Trimming took 0 bases from V and 4 from J, leaving 10 bases between them. This CDR3 spans 15 amino acids. The CDR3 coding sequence is TGTGCCAGCAGTGAAGCGCGCCAAAGTTACAATGAGCAGTTCTTC. It codes for CASSEARQSYNEQFF.

V gene TRBV19 combines with J gene TRBJ2-2, with TRBD2 matching 7 bases. Trimming at V came to 3 bases and at J to 6 bases, leaving 7 bases not matched to a gene. Germline loops: CDR1 LNHDA, CDR2 SQIVND (reference sequence). The CDR3 is 15 residues long. Written as DNA, the CDR3 is TGTGCCAGTAGTATGCTAGGACTAGACGCCGGGGAGCTGTTTTTT. Amino acid sequence: CASSMLGLDAGELFF.